Presented here are 17 T cell receptor beta chains from one specimen sequenced in a study of CD8+ T cells in alopecia areata. Extracted RNA was reverse transcribed into cDNA, the sequencing template. Libraries were prepared by immunoSEQ multiplex PCR; TCRdb keeps only in-frame clonotypes and omits some of them. The sample yields more than 110,000 clones, about 56% seen once. The treatment: oral pan-JAK inhibitor, 5-10 mg twice daily. Sequencing was performed on CD8+ T cells sorted from blood, taken at week 4, from a patient treated with tofacitinib. Receptors originate from a human donor with alopecia areata.

The genes are TRBV5-5 and TRBJ2-5; 10 positions match TRBD1. Germline V lookup: CDR1 SGHKS, CDR2 YYEKEE (reference sequence). V was pared by 2 bases and J by 2 bases, with 6 bases of the junction left unmatched. This CDR3 comprises 16 residues. The CDR3 DNA reads TGTGCCAGCAGCTTAGGGACAGGGGATTTACAAGAGACCCAGTACTTC. Protein sequence: CASSLGTGDLQETQYF.

This chain links TRBV13 with TRBJ1-1; the D is unclear. The V end lost 3 bases, the J end lost 4 bases, and 9 bases lay between the germline ends. The CDR3 length is 13 residues. Germline-derived CDR1 and CDR2 are PRHDT and FYEKMQ (reference sequence). The chain's CDR3 is CASSFAGFTEAFF. The CDR3, as DNA: TGTGCCAGCAGCTTTGCGGGATTCACTGAAGCTTTCTTT.

V is TRBV7-8 and J is TRBJ1-6; tentatively, D is TRBD1 (6 bases). This CDR3 comprises 15 residues. Trimming stripped 5 bases from V and 8 bases from J, with 16 bases between. Germline CDR1 and CDR2: SGHVS and FQNEAQ. The CDR3 spells CASSPRTAGDSPLHF. The CDR3 bases are TGTGCCAGCAGCCCCCGGACAGCCGGGGATTCACCCCTCCACTTT.

This clone was observed a handful of times. This rearrangement joins TRBV10-3 to TRBJ1-1; D gene ambiguous. CDR1 and CDR2 (germline): ENHRY, SYGVKD. CDR3 length equals 13 residues. The V gene lost 2 bases and the J gene lost 3 bases, with 7 bases spanning the gap. CDR3 in DNA: TGTGCCATCAGTGAGACCCAGCACACTGAAGCTTTCTTT. Its translation: CAISETQHTEAFF.

The rearrangement links TRBV29-1 to TRBJ2-3; 9 bases fit TRBD2. The germline V gene encodes CDR1 SQVTM and CDR2 ANQGSEA. The CDR3 is 13 residues long. Unmatched junction bases numbered 13, after V lost 7 bases and J lost 11 bases. CDR3 DNA: TGCAGCGCAATAGCGGGGGACCTTCCCAGGCAGTATTTT. It yields the protein CSAIAGDLPRQYF.

This chain uses TRBV6-6 with TRBJ1-5, with D unclear. Germline lookup yields CDR1 MNHNY and CDR2 SVGAGI (reference sequence). The V end lost 5 bases, the J end lost 5 bases, and 7 bases lay between the germline ends. The CDR3 loop spans 12 amino acids. The CDR3 loop is CASSLLYQPQHF. DNA of the CDR3: TGTGCCAGCAGTCTCCTATATCAGCCCCAGCATTTT.

This clone was observed a few times. The genes are TRBV7-9 and TRBJ1-4; the D gene is possibly TRBD1 (5 bases). This CDR3 comprises 15 residues. Trimming removed 6 bases at V and 6 bases at J, with 17 bases between. In germline, CDR1 is SEHNR, CDR2 FQNEAQ (reference sequence). The CDR3 loop reads CASSSPRKGHEKLFF. The DNA of the CDR3 is TGTGCCAGCAGTTCCCCCAGGAAGGGGCATGAAAAACTGTTTTTT. Looking up the rest from reference TRBV7-9 and TRBJ1-4 gives the full variable domain: DTGVSQNPRHKITKRGQNVTFRCDPISEHNRLYWYRQTLGQGPEFLTYFQNEAQLEKSRLLSDRFSAERPKGSFSTLEIQRTEQGDSAMYLCASSSPRKGHEKLFFGSGTQLSVL.

This clone occurred a few times. This sequence joins TRBV2 and TRBJ1-6; weak D call: TRBD1 (5 bases). The germline V gene encodes CDR1 SNHLY and CDR2 FYNNEI. Trimming took 7 bases from V and 5 from J, leaving 9 bases between them. The CDR3 has 13 amino acids. CDR3 nucleotides: TGTGCCAGCAAGAGACAGAATAATTCACCCCTCCACTTT. Protein: CASKRQNNSPLHF.

The chain uses TRBV29-1 and TRBJ1-1; 7 bases align to TRBD1. The germline CDR1 and CDR2 sequences are SQVTM and ANQGSEA. With 5 bases clipped from V and 6 bases from J, the junction kept 12 bases outside the gene matches. The CDR3 loop spans 14 amino acids. CDR3 amino acids: CSVHDFDRVAEAFF. CDR3 bases: TGCAGCGTTCACGACTTTGACAGGGTAGCTGAAGCTTTCTTT.

The CDR3 coding sequence is TGTGCCAGCAGCTTGGAACCTGGGGATACGCAGTATTTT. It specifies CASSLEPGDTQYF. The rearrangement uses TRBV5-6 and TRBJ2-3, with D unresolved. Per the germline V gene, CDR1 is SGHDT and CDR2 is YYEEEE. V lost 0 bases, J lost 6 bases, and 8 bases lay in between. This CDR3 is 13 amino acids long.

Here the CDR3 reads CASSFSSGEGAQYF. The CDR3, as DNA: TGTGCCAGCAGTTTCTCTAGCGGGGAGGGGGCCCAGTACTTC. The V call is TRBV27, the J call TRBJ2-5; TRBD2 matches at 9 bases. CDR3 length: 14 amino acids. Losses at the gene ends were 3 bases for V and 9 bases for J; bases not matched to a gene: 8. CDR1 and CDR2 (germline): MNHEY, SMNVEV (reference sequence).

The chain recombines TRBV6-1 with TRBJ2-3; perhaps TRBD1 as D (6 bases). CDR1 and CDR2 (germline): MNHNS, SASEGT. The CDR3 runs to 13 residues. Trimming stripped 7 bases from V and 2 bases from J, with 10 bases between. CDR3 amino acids: CASIQGFTDTQYF. The CDR3 DNA sequence: TGTGCCAGCATCCAGGGGTTCACAGATACGCAGTATTTT.

The CDR3 DNA reads as TGTGCCAGCAGCTTCACCACAGATACGCAGTATTTT. This gives the protein CASSFTTDTQYF. The V gene is TRBV13, the J gene TRBJ2-3; D uncertain. The CDR3 is 12 amino acids. The ends were cut back, 3 bases at V and 2 bases at J, with 3 bases in the middle. Germline V CDR1 and CDR2: PRHDT, FYEKMQ (reference sequence). Supplemented by reference TRBV13 and TRBJ2-3, the full variable domain reads AAGVIQSPRHLIKEKRETATLKCYPIPRHDTVYWYQQGPGQDPQFLISFYEKMQSDKGSIPDRFSAQQFSDYHSELNMSSLELGDSALYFCASSFTTDTQYFGPGTRLTVL.

There are a few counts of this clone. V is TRBV9 and J is TRBJ2-3; D is undetermined. The germline V gene has CDR1 SGDLS and CDR2 YYNGEE. This CDR3 contains 12 residues. The germline V and J ends were trimmed by 0 bases and 5 bases, with 4 bases remaining between them. The CDR3 sequence is CASSVDGDTQYF. The CDR3 region has the DNA TGTGCCAGCAGCGTAGATGGAGATACGCAGTATTTT. Filled out from reference TRBV9 and TRBJ2-3, the complete variable domain reads DSGVTQTPKHLITATGQRVTLRCSPRSGDLSVYWYQQSLDQGLQFLIQYYNGEERAKGNILERFSAQQFPDLHSELNLSSLELGDSALYFCASSVDGDTQYFGPGTRLTVL.

This clone was observed a few times. The chain combines TRBV27 with TRBJ1-6; D is undetermined. Per the germline V gene, CDR1 is MNHEY and CDR2 is SMNVEV (reference sequence). Trimming stripped 5 bases from V and 9 bases from J, with 11 bases between. This CDR3 has 13 residues. This CDR3 reads CASSAQSSSPLHF. CDR3 nucleotides: TGTGCCAGCAGTGCCCAGAGTAGTTCACCCCTCCACTTT.

This sequence joins TRBV27 and TRBJ2-2; D not resolved. The V gene's germline CDR1 is MNHEY and CDR2 SMNVEV (reference sequence). V was shortened by 3 bases and J by 0 bases, with 8 bases between the two germline ends. The CDR3 runs 15 residues. The CDR3 loop reads CASSFRQANTGELFF. CDR3 nucleotide sequence: TGTGCCAGCAGTTTTCGTCAAGCGAACACCGGGGAGCTGTTTTTT.

This clone was detected only a few times. This chain connects TRBV27 to TRBJ2-3; D might be TRBD1 (5 bases). Between the trimmed V and J ends, which lost 5 bases and 1 base, there was a span of 13 bases. There are 15 residues in the CDR3. Germline assignment: CDR1 MNHEY and CDR2 SMNVEV (reference sequence). CDR3 in DNA: TGTGCCAGCAGTAACGGAATAGGGGGCACAGATACGCAGTATTTT. This encodes CASSNGIGGTDTQYF.